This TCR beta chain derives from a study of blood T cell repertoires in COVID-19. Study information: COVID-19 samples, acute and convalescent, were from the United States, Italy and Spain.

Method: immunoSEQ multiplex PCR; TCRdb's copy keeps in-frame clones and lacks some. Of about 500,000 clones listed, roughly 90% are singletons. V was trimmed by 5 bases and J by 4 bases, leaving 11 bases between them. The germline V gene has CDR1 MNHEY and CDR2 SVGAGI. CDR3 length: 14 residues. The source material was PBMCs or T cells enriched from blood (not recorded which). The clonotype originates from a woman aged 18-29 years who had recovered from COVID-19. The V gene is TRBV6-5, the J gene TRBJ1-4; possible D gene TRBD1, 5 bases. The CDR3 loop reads CASSRTGDNEKLFF. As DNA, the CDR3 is TGTGCCAGCAGTCGAACAGGCGATAATGAAAAACTGTTTTTT.